The 12 T cell receptor beta chains below come from one sample, sequenced in a study of T-cell memory formation after mild COVID-19. TCRdb fed the 5' RACE reads into MiXCR, producing one record per CDR3 protein. The data contain tens of thousands of distinct CDR3 sequences, 6% to 7% of them singletons. Input material: PBMCs or a T cell subset sorted from them (not recorded which). The receptors were gathered from an adult who had mild COVID-19 (a few samples of this study predate the infection). Cell type and time point are not known.

This clonotype came up many times. V usage is TRBV2 and J usage is TRBJ1-6; D call uncertain. V was clipped by 5 bases and J by 7 bases, with 15 bases between them. In germline, CDR1 is SNHLY, CDR2 FYNNEI. This CDR3 has 15 amino acids. The CDR3 bases are TGTGCCAGCAGTTCTGACCCAGGAACGAATTCACCCCTCCACTTT. This gives the protein CASSSDPGTNSPLHF.

This chain connects TRBV19 to TRBJ1-1, with 8 nucleotides matching TRBD1. The V gene's germline CDR1 is LNHDA and CDR2 SQIVND (reference sequence). This CDR3 comprises 14 residues. Losses at the gene ends were 7 bases for V and 5 bases for J; bases not matched to a gene: 9. In nucleotides, the CDR3 is TGTGCCAGTAAGACGGACAGGGCGCGGACTGAAGCTTTCTTT. Translated: CASKTDRARTEAFF.

This clonotype occurred many times. CDR3 loop: CASSLRLAGYPYEQYF. CDR3 nucleotides: TGTGCCAGCAGCCTTCGACTAGCGGGTTACCCCTACGAGCAGTACTTC. The rearrangement uses TRBV6-2 or TRBV6-3 and TRBJ2-7; 10 positions agree with TRBD2. The trim removed 6 bases at V and 2 bases at J, leaving 10 bases unmatched. CDR1 and CDR2 (germline): MNHEY, SVGEGT. The length of the CDR3 is 16 residues.

Ten or more counts support this clonotype. The chain is built from TRBV18 and TRBJ2-7; D is perhaps TRBD1 or TRBD2 (6 bases each). Germline V lookup: CDR1 KGHSH, CDR2 LQKENI. The ends were cut back, 2 bases at V and 7 bases at J, with 18 bases in the middle. This CDR3 contains 15 residues. DNA of the CDR3: TGTGCCAGCTCACCAAGCCGGGGAGAGGGGGGAGAGCAGTACTTC. Translated, it gives CASSPSRGEGGEQYF.

The chain combines TRBV19 with TRBJ1-3; D call uncertain. Germline CDR1 reads LNHDA; CDR2 reads SQIVND (reference sequence). CDR3 length equals 16 residues. With 5 bases removed from V and 0 bases from J, the gap between germline ends came to 14 bases. The CDR3 DNA follows: TGTGCCAGTAGTCGTATATCAAGCCCCTCTGGAAACACCATATATTTT. It yields the protein CASSRISSPSGNTIYF.

This clonotype was observed many times. V usage is TRBV9 and J usage is TRBJ2-1; unclear D gene. Germline lookup yields CDR1 SGDLS and CDR2 YYNGEE. The CDR3 spans 15 residues. V was cut by 4 bases and J by 7 bases, with 18 bases left in between. The CDR3 loop is CASSIRARASNEQFF. The DNA of the CDR3 is TGTGCCAGCAGCATACGGGCTAGAGCTTCGAATGAGCAGTTCTTC.

By sample fraction, this clonotype is medium-sized. The chain carries TRBV7-2 and TRBJ2-7; 8 positions match TRBD1. CDR3 length: 15 residues. With 5 bases clipped from V and 6 bases from J, the junction kept 12 bases outside the gene matches. Germline CDR1 is SGHTA and CDR2 is FQGNSA. CDR3 amino acids: CASSTPQGVGGEQYF. The CDR3 DNA reads as TGTGCCAGCAGCACACCACAGGGGGTTGGGGGCGAGCAGTACTTC. Combining the CDR3 with reference TRBV7-2 and TRBJ2-7 gives the whole variable domain GAGVSQSPSNKVTEKGKDVELRCDPISGHTALYWYRQSLGQGLEFLIYFQGNSAPDKSGLPSDRFSAERTGGSVSTLTIQRTQQEDSAVYLCASSTPQGVGGEQYFGPGTRLTVT.

This clonotype was counted only a few times. This chain joins TRBV30 and TRBJ2-2, with 7 bases aligning to TRBD1. This CDR3 is 16 amino acids long. The germline V gene encodes CDR1 GTSNPN and CDR2 SVGIG (reference sequence). V shed 5 bases and J 6 bases; nucleotides not matched to a gene: 15. CDR3 nucleotide sequence: TGTGCCTGGGGCTCTGGGTTGACAGGGAGATCCGGGGAGCTGTTTTTT. Translating it yields CAWGSGLTGRSGELFF.

This clonotype was seen at least ten times. This chain links TRBV7-2 with TRBJ2-4; weak D call: TRBD1 (5 bases). The CDR3 length is 20 residues. CDR1 is SGHTA and CDR2 is FQGNSA in the germline V gene. V lost 2 bases, J lost 2 bases, and 25 bases lay in between. The CDR3 reads CASSLRPVVLRQGSKNIQYF. The DNA of the CDR3 is TGTGCCAGCAGCTTAAGACCGGTCGTTTTGCGGCAGGGCTCCAAAAACATTCAGTACTTC.

CDR3 in DNA: TGTGCCAGCAGCTCCGGACTGGGTAAGACCCAGTACTTC. It specifies CASSSGLGKTQYF. The rearrangement uses TRBV2 and TRBJ2-5; D might be TRBD2 (5 bases). CDR3 length equals 13 residues. CDR1 SNHLY and CDR2 FYNNEI come from the germline V gene. V was pared by 6 bases and J by 6 bases, with 14 bases between.

The sample holds a few counts of this clonotype. This rearrangement joins TRBV5-1 to TRBJ1-2; the D is unclear. Trimming left V 6 bases short and J 6 bases short, with 12 bases between. This CDR3 spans 12 amino acids. The germline gives CDR1 SGHRS, CDR2 YFSETQ. CDR3 region: CASTMVGDGYTF. CDR3 in DNA: TGCGCCAGCACTATGGTTGGGGATGGCTACACCTTC.

The chain combines TRBV6-1 with TRBJ1-5; TRBD1 agrees at 9 bases. Germline V gene data show CDR1 as MNHNS and CDR2 as SASEGT. V dropped 3 bases and J dropped 3; count of bases not matched to a gene: 3. The CDR3 extends over 15 amino acids. The CDR3 is CASSDGTGHNQPQHF. Written as DNA, the CDR3 is TGTGCCAGCAGTGATGGGACAGGGCACAATCAGCCCCAGCATTTT.